This T cell receptor (beta chain) appears in the sequencing data of a study of T-cell memory formation after mild COVID-19. Study observations and caveats: CD4+ contracting clones were mainly CM and EM; CD8+ ones, EMRA.

Notes on this clonotype: Its target is unknown.

TCRdb reprocessed the 5' RACE reads via MiXCR and lists one record per CDR3 protein. The data show roughly 100,000 distinct CDR3 sequences, roughly 12% seen once. Trimming left V 2 bases short and J 5 bases short, with 10 bases between. CDR1 MGHDK and CDR2 SYGVNS come from the germline V gene. The CDR3 has 13 residues. The sequencing input was PBMCs or a T cell subset sorted from them (not recorded which). The chain carries TRBV25-1 and TRBJ2-7; no firm D call. The source of this sequence is an adult woman who had mild COVID-19 (a few samples of this study predate the infection). Cell type and time point are not known. The CDR3 spells CASSELSTHEQYF. The CDR3 DNA follows: TGTGCCAGCAGTGAACTTAGCACCCACGAGCAGTACTTC.